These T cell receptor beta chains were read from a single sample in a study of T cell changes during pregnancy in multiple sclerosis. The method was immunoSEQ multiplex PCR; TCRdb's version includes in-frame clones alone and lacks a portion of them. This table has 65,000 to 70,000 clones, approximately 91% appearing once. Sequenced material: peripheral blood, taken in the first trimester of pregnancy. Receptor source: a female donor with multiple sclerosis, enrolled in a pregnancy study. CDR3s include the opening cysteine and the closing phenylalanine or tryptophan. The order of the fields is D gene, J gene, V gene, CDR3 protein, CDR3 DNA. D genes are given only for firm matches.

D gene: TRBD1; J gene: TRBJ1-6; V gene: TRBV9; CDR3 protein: CASSALTGDNSPLHF; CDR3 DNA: TGTGCCAGCAGCGCCCTGACAGGGGATAATTCACCCCTCCACTTT
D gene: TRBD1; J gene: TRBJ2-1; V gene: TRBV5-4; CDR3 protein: CASSKPGTGDNEQFF; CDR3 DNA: TGTGCCAGCAGCAAGCCGGGGACAGGGGACAATGAGCAGTTCTTC
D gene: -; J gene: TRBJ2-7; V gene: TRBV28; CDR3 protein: CASSLGTSEQYF; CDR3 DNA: TGTGCCAGCAGTCTGGGGACAAGCGAGCAGTACTTC
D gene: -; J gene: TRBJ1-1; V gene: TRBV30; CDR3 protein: CAWRPFLGGANSDTEAFF; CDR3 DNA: TGTGCCTGGAGACCCTTTCTTGGGGGGGCCAATTCGGACACTGAAGCTTTCTTT
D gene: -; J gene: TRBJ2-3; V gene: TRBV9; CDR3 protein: CASSVGSHTDTQYF; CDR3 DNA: TGTGCCAGCAGCGTCGGGTCCCACACAGATACGCAGTATTTT
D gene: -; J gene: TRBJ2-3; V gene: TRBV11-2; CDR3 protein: CASSLSHPDTQYF; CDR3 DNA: TGTGCCAGCAGCTTAAGCCACCCAGATACGCAGTATTTT
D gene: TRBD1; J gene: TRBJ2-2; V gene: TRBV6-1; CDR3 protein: CASDRDTGELFF; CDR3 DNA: TGTGCCAGCGACAGGGACACCGGGGAGCTGTTTTTT
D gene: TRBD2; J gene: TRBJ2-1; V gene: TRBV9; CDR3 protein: CASSGLSGRAPNDEQFF; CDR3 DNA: TGTGCCAGCAGCGGACTGAGCGGGAGGGCCCCTAATGATGAGCAGTTCTTC
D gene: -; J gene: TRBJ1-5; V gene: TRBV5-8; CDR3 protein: CASSRGSDQPQHF; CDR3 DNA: TGTGCCAGCAGCCGAGGGTCTGATCAGCCCCAGCATTTT
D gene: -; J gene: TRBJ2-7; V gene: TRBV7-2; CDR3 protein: CASSFEGHSSYEQYF; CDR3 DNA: TGTGCCAGCAGCTTTGAGGGACACAGCTCCTACGAGCAGTACTTC
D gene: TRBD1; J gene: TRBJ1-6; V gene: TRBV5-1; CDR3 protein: CASRAGTDNSPLHF; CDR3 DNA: TGCGCCAGCAGGGCCGGGACAGATAATTCACCCCTCCACTTT
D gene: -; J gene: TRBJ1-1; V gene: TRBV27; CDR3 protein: CARVFYCGASDTEAFF; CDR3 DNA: TGTGCCAGGGTTTTTTACTGCGGGGCCTCGGACACTGAAGCTTTCTTT
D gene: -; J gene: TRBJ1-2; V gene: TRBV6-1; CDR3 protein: CASTIGTNFYGYTF; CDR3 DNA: TGTGCCAGCACAATAGGGACAAACTTTTATGGCTACACCTTC
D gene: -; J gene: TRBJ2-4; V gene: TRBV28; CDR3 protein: CASSLSGKNIQYF; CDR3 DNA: TGTGCCAGCAGTTTGAGCGGCAAAAACATTCAGTACTTC
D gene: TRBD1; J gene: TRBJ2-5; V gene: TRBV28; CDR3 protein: CASSRDRQTREQYF; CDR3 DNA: TGTGCCAGCAGTCGGGACAGGCAGACGCGAGAGCAGTACTTC